These T cell receptor beta chains were read from a single sample in a study of cytomegalovirus exposure and HLA in healthy donors. This table comes from immunoSEQ multiplex PCR, and its TCRdb copy is limited to in-frame clones, with some not included. The sample has around 90,000 clones; roughly 67% are singletons. Specimen: PBMCs. The receptors were sampled from a human donor in good health. Both conserved end residues are part of each CDR3. The D gene is left open where the match is weak.

CDR3 DNA | CDR3 protein | D gene | J gene | V gene
TGCAGCGTTGACGGCGGGGGCACTGAAGCTTTCTTT | CSVDGGGTEAFF | - | TRBJ1-1 | TRBV29-1
TGTGCCAGCTCACCAGTGGGACACCCGAAGATTAGCTATGGCTACACCTTC | CASSPVGHPKISYGYTF | - | TRBJ1-2 | TRBV18
TGTGCCAGCAGCGTGAGCGGGGGAGCGACCGGGGAGCTGTTTTTT | CASSVSGGATGELFF | TRBD2 | TRBJ2-2 | TRBV9
TGTGCCAGCAGTTACCTAGGGGGCAGGGGCTATGGCTACACCTTC | CASSYLGGRGYGYTF | TRBD1 | TRBJ1-2 | TRBV6-5
TGCGCCAGCAGCTTAATAGACTTGGGCGAGCAGTACTTC | CASSLIDLGEQYF | - | TRBJ2-7 | TRBV5-1
TGTGCCACCTCCCCCTCAGGGTTTAACGGAAACACCATATATTTT | CATSPSGFNGNTIYF | - | TRBJ1-3 | TRBV27
TGCGCCAGCAGTTATACGGGGGACTCCTACGAGCAGTACTTC | CASSYTGDSYEQYF | - | TRBJ2-7 | TRBV5-1
TGTGCCAGCAGTTTCCGGACAGGGAAGGGCACTGAAGCTTTCTTT | CASSFRTGKGTEAFF | TRBD1 | TRBJ1-1 | TRBV27
TGCAGTGCCACGAGGGAGCCCCGTCAGTACTTC | CSATREPRQYF | - | TRBJ2-5 | TRBV20-1
TGCGCCAGCAGCCAAGCGGGGTATGACTCTGGAAACACCATATATTTT | CASSQAGYDSGNTIYF | - | TRBJ1-3 | TRBV4-1
TGTGCCAGCAGCTCCGTCGGGGGAGGGAATTCACCCCTCCACTTT | CASSSVGGGNSPLHF | - | TRBJ1-6 | TRBV7-2